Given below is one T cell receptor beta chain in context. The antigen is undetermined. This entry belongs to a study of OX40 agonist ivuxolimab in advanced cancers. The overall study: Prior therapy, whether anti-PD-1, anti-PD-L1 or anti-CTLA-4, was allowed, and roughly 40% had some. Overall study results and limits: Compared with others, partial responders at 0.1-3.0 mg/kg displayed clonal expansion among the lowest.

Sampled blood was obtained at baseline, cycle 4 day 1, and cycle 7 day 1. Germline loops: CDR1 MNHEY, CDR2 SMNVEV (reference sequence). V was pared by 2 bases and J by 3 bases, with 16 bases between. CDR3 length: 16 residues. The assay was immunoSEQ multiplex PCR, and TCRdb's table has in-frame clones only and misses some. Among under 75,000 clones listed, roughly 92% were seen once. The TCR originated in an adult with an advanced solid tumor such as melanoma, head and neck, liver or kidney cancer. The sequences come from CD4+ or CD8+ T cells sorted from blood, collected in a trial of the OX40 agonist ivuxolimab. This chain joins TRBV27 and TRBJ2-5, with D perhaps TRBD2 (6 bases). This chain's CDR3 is CASSLHGGGMKETQYF. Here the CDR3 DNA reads TGTGCCAGCAGTTTACATGGAGGAGGGATGAAAGAGACCCAGTACTTC.